A single sample gave rise to the 15 T cell receptor beta chains below, sequenced in a study of cytotoxic CD8 clonotypes in ibrutinib-treated CLL. The protocol was immunoSEQ multiplex PCR, while the TCRdb copy is restricted to in-frame clones and leaves out a portion. The sample contains just under 70,000 clones, around 65% of which appear only once. The sample was PBMCs, taken after 12 months of ibrutinib treatment. Receptors were obtained from a human donor with chronic lymphocytic leukemia.

This clone came up a few times. The chain uses TRBV6-1 and TRBJ1-5; 12 bases agree with TRBD1. Trimming at V came to 4 bases and at J to 6 bases, leaving 4 bases not matched to a gene. The CDR3 has 15 amino acids. CDR1 MNHNS and CDR2 SASEGT come from the germline V gene. The CDR3 region is CASSGGQGAVQPQHF. In nucleotides, the CDR3 is TGTGCCAGCAGTGGGGGACAGGGGGCGGTTCAGCCCCAGCATTTT.

V gene TRBV29-1 combines with J gene TRBJ2-2, with 7 bases lining up with TRBD1. The CDR3 totals 16 residues. Germline CDR1 and CDR2: SQVTM and ANQGSEA. V lost 2 bases, J lost 4 bases, and 10 bases stayed unmatched. CDR3 loop: CSVEPWTGGSTGELFF. The CDR3 nucleotides read TGCAGCGTTGAACCTTGGACAGGCGGTAGCACCGGGGAGCTGTTTTTT.

This clone was detected only a few times. This chain uses TRBV6-4 with TRBJ2-1, with 11 positions matching TRBD2. V trimming: 3 bases; J trimming: 8 bases; junction bases outside the gene matches: 9. Germline lookup yields CDR1 MRHNA and CDR2 SNTAGT. The CDR3 consists of 16 residues. The DNA for the CDR3 is TGTGCCAGCAGTGAATCCCTAGCGGGGGGACGGGATGAGCAGTTCTTC. It encodes CASSESLAGGRDEQFF.

J is TRBJ2-3 and V is TRBV10-3, with 7 bases that match TRBD1. The CDR3 runs 15 residues. Germline V lookup: CDR1 ENHRY, CDR2 SYGVKD. J lost 3 bases, V lost 3 bases, and 6 bases had no gene match. CDR3 coding DNA: TGTGCCATCAGTGAAGGGACAGTAACAACAGATACGCAGTATTTT. As protein: CAISEGTVTTDTQYF.

CDR3 loop: CASSPRQGLAYGYTF. The CDR3 DNA sequence: TGTGCCAGCAGCCCTCGACAGGGCCTGGCCTATGGCTACACCTTC. V usage is TRBV11-2 and J usage is TRBJ1-2; 7 bases are a match to TRBD1. J was trimmed by 4 bases and V by 5 bases; bases with no gene match: 10. Germline V gives CDR1 SGHAT, CDR2 FQNNGV. The CDR3 covers 15 residues. The whole variable domain, filled in from reference TRBV11-2 and TRBJ1-2, reads EAGVAQSPRYKIIEKRQSVAFWCNPISGHATLYWYQQILGQGPKLLIQFQNNGVVDDSQLPKDRFSAERLKGVDSTLKIQPAKLEDSAVYLCASSPRQGLAYGYTFGSGTRLTVV.

This clone was seen more than once but under ten times. V gene TRBV30 combines with J gene TRBJ1-6; no definite D call. The CDR3 has 16 residues. V lost 0 bases and J 0 bases, leaving 9 bases between the germline ends. Germline CDR1 is GTSNPN and CDR2 is SVGIG (reference sequence). The CDR3 coding sequence is TGTGCCTGGAGTGTACTTGGGAGCTCCTATAATTCACCCCTCCACTTT. It is translated as CAWSVLGSSYNSPLHF.

The rearrangement joins TRBV7-2 to TRBJ2-7; unclear D gene. V gave up 4 bases and J gave up 2 bases, with 12 bases separating them. The CDR3 totals 14 residues. Germline values: CDR1 SGHTA, CDR2 FQGNSA. The CDR3 bases are TGTGCCAGCAGCTCAAGAGAAACCCCCTACGAGCAGTACTTC. This sequence encodes CASSSRETPYEQYF. The complete variable domain, with remaining parts taken from reference TRBV7-2 and TRBJ2-7, reads GAGVSQSPSNKVTEKGKDVELRCDPISGHTALYWYRQSLGQGLEFLIYFQGNSAPDKSGLPSDRFSAERTGGSVSTLTIQRTQQEDSAVYLCASSSRETPYEQYFGPGTRLTVT.

This clone has a handful of counts. The rearrangement joins TRBV4-1 to TRBJ2-1, with a tentative D call TRBD1 (6 bases). This CDR3 comprises 14 residues. V dropped 0 bases and J dropped 9 bases, with 12 bases sitting between them. The germline CDR1 and CDR2 sequences are MGHRA and YSYEKL. The CDR3 reads CASSQEGRGREQFF. CDR3 DNA sequence: TGCGCCAGCAGCCAAGAGGGCAGGGGCCGTGAGCAGTTCTTC.

The CDR3 here is CASSALRDRGTEAFF. CDR3 DNA: TGTGCCAGTAGTGCCCTCCGGGACAGGGGAACTGAAGCTTTCTTT. The genes are TRBV19 and TRBJ1-1; TRBD1 agrees at 10 bases. In germline, CDR1 is LNHDA, CDR2 SQIVND (reference sequence). The CDR3 totals 15 residues. V lost 5 bases, J lost 5 bases, and 8 bases stayed unmatched.

The CDR3 region is CAGNSHRGTNYGYTF. CDR3 nucleotide sequence: TGTGCCGGAAACTCACACAGGGGTACTAACTATGGCTACACCTTC. The chain employs TRBV30 and TRBJ1-2, with 7 bases aligning to TRBD1. Germline loops: CDR1 GTSNPN, CDR2 SVGIG (reference sequence). The CDR3 runs 15 residues. The V segment lost 8 bases and the J segment 0 bases; nucleotides outside the gene matches: 12.

This clone was observed a handful of times. V gene TRBV29-1 combines with J gene TRBJ1-1; D uncertain. This CDR3 is built from 13 residues. From germline, CDR1 is SQVTM and CDR2 ANQGSEA. The ends were cut back, 4 bases at V and 1 base at J, with 10 bases in the middle. The CDR3 reads CSVGGVRNTEAFF. The CDR3 region has the DNA TGCAGCGTTGGTGGGGTACGGAACACTGAAGCTTTCTTT. The whole variable domain, filled in from reference TRBV29-1 and TRBJ1-1, reads SAVISQKPSRDICQRGTSLTIQCQVDSQVTMMFWYRQQPGQSLTLIATANQGSEATYESGFVIDKFPISRPNLTFSTLTVSNMSPEDSSIYLCSVGGVRNTEAFFGQGTRLTVV.

V and J are TRBV6-6 and TRBJ1-3, with a weak D call TRBD1 (6 bases). The CDR3 consists of 16 residues. The germline V gene encodes CDR1 MNHNY and CDR2 SVGAGI (reference sequence). Trimming took 5 bases from V and 4 from J, leaving 18 bases between them. The CDR3 DNA reads as TGTGCCAGCAGTAAAACAGGGACCCTTCACGGAAACACCATATATTTT. As protein: CASSKTGTLHGNTIYF.

This clone has just one count. The chain links TRBV6-6 to TRBJ1-1, with D uncertain. Germline V lookup: CDR1 MNHNY, CDR2 SVGAGI (reference sequence). V was cut by 0 bases and J by 1 base, with 3 bases left in between. The CDR3 is made up of 13 amino acids. Here the CDR3 reads CASSYSENTEAFF. The CDR3 region has the DNA TGTGCCAGCAGTTACTCTGAGAACACTGAAGCTTTCTTT.

The rearrangement links TRBV30 to TRBJ1-1; maybe TRBD1 (6 bases). The length of the CDR3 is 14 residues. The germline gives CDR1 GTSNPN, CDR2 SVGIG (reference sequence). The V end was cut by 0 bases, the J end by 4 bases, with 12 bases between. This chain's CDR3 is CAWSVGRDITEAFF. In DNA form, the CDR3 reads TGTGCCTGGAGTGTGGGCAGGGACATCACTGAAGCTTTCTTT.

The genes are TRBV5-1 and TRBJ2-5; unclear D gene. Germline CDR1 reads SGHRS; CDR2 reads YFSETQ. Trimming left V 4 bases short and J 5 bases short, with 12 bases between. This CDR3 has 13 amino acids. The CDR3 DNA reads as TGCGCCAGCAGCGCGACCCCTAGGGAGACCCAGTACTTC. Protein: CASSATPRETQYF.